Presented here are 3 T cell receptor beta chains from one specimen sequenced in a study of T-cell reconstitution after alpha-beta-depleted transplantation in children. Preparation of the TCRbeta library was carried out with unique molecular identifiers. TCRdb fed the PCR reads into MiXCR, producing one record per CDR3 protein. The sample includes around 380,000 distinct CDR3 sequences, about 11% of them seen just once. The sample was PBMCs from the stem cell graft donor, taken from the stem cell graft. The receptors derive from a human donor who donated a stem cell graft to a child with acute myeloid leukemia.

This clonotype came up a few times. The chain uses TRBV5-1 and TRBJ1-1; D uncertain. The CDR3 covers 13 residues. The V and J ends lost 2 bases and 7 bases respectively, with 12 bases between them. Germline CDR1 SGHRS, CDR2 YFSETQ. CDR3 sequence reads: CASSFNGVSEAFF. The DNA of the CDR3 is TGCGCCAGCAGCTTTAACGGTGTAAGTGAAGCTTTCTTT. Looking up the rest from reference TRBV5-1 and TRBJ1-1 gives the full variable domain: KAGVTQTPRYLIKTRGQQVTLSCSPISGHRSVSWYQQTPGQGLQFLFEYFSETQRNKGNFPGRFSGRQFSNSRSEMNVSTLELGDSALYLCASSFNGVSEAFFGQGTRLTVV.

Here the CDR3 DNA reads TGCGCCTGGGAGAGGGTGGCCTACGAGCAGTACGTC. This translates into CAWERVAYEQYV. This chain connects TRBV5-1 to TRBJ2-7; perhaps TRBD2 as D (5 bases). V gave up 10 bases and J gave up 2 bases, with 13 bases separating them. The germline gives CDR1 SGHRS, CDR2 YFSETQ. The CDR3 totals 12 residues.

The CDR3 region has the DNA TGTGCCAGCTCGACAGGTTGGAGCACCGGGGAGCTGTTTTTT. This sequence encodes CASSTGWSTGELFF. The J gene is TRBJ2-2, the V gene TRBV6-1; D may be TRBD1 (6 bases). CDR1 is MNHNS, CDR2 SASEGT, per germline. V dropped 8 bases and J dropped 4 bases, with 14 bases sitting between them. The CDR3 has 14 residues.